The present entry profiles one T cell receptor beta chain with its context. Patients were ruled out by autoimmune disease history or systemic immunosuppression. These data are taken from a study of OX40 agonist ivuxolimab in advanced cancers. Across the study: The patients' treatment was ivuxolimab, an agonistic anti-OX40 (CD134) antibody. A history of anti-PD-1, anti-PD-L1 or anti-CTLA-4 therapy was acceptable, and roughly 40% had some.

V was pared by 5 bases and J by 7 bases, with 11 bases between. The CDR3 runs to 12 residues. CDR1 is SNHLY and CDR2 is FYNNEI in the germline V gene. Repertoires were generated with immunoSEQ multiplex PCR, while TCRdb's copy carries only in-frame clones and drops some. Of about 79,000 clones detected, approximately 88% appear once; the ten largest clones hold about 4%. The V and J genes are TRBV2 and TRBJ1-1, with unresolved D. The source was CD4+ or CD8+ T cells sorted from blood, collected in a trial of the OX40 agonist ivuxolimab. The source of this sequence is an adult with an advanced solid tumor such as melanoma, head and neck, liver or kidney cancer. The CDR3 nucleotides read TGTGCCAGCAGTCCTACTATAGATGAAGCTTTCTTT. Translation gives CASSPTIDEAFF. Supplemented by reference TRBV2 and TRBJ1-1, the full variable domain reads EPEVTQTPSHQVTQMGQEVILRCVPISNHLYFYWYRQILGQKVEFLVSFYNNEISEKSEIFDDQFSVERPDGSNFTLKIRSTKLEDSAMYFCASSPTIDEAFFGQGTRLTVV.